The clone carrying this TCR beta chain showed up just once. Antigen specificity is unknown. This record comes from a study of T cell responses to AZD1222 COVID-19 vaccine. Study findings and constraints: Among vaccine-associated CD4 TCRs, coverage spanned spike, with dominance at 160-218 and 743-854.

The protocol was immunoSEQ multiplex PCR, while the TCRdb copy is restricted to in-frame clones and leaves out a portion. The sample has approximately 64,000 clones, around nine tenths seen once. In germline, CDR1 is LGHNA, CDR2 YNFKEQ. The CDR3 runs 15 residues. V trimming: 6 bases; J trimming: 15 bases; junction bases outside the gene matches: 20. The sequence derives from an adult who received the MenACWY meningococcal vaccine as a control. Source: peripheral blood, taken 28 days after the second dose of the MenACWY control vaccine. This chain uses TRBV4-2 with TRBJ2-1, with 7 bases identical to TRBD2. CDR3 sequence reads: CASRNLPSGNGAPFF. As DNA, the CDR3 is TGTGCCAGCAGAAACCTTCCGAGCGGGAACGGAGCTCCGTTCTTC.